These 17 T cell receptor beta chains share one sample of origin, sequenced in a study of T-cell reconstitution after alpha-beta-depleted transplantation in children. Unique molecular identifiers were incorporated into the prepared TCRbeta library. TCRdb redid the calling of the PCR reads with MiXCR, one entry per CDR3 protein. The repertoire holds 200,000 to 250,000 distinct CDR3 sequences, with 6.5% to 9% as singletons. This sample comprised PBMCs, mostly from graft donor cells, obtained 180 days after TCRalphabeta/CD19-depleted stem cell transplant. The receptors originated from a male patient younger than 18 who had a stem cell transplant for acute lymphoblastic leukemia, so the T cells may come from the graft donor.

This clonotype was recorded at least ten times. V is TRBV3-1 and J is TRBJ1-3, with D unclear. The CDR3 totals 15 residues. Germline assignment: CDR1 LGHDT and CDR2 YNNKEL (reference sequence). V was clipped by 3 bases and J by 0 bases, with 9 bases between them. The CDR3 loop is CASSHETSSGNTIYF. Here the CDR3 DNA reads TGTGCCAGCAGCCATGAGACGAGCTCTGGAAACACCATATATTTT. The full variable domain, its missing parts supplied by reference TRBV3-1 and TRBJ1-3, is DTAVSQTPKYLVTQMGNDKSIKCEQNLGHDTMYWYKQDSKKFLKIMFSYNNKELIINETVPNRFSPKSPDKAHLNLHINSLELGDSAVYFCASSHETSSGNTIYFGEGSWLTVV.

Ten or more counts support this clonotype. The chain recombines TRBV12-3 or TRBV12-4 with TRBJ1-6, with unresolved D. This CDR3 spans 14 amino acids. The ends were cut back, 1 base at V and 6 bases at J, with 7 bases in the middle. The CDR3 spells CASSLVTVNSPLHF. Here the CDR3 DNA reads TGTGCCAGCAGTTTAGTTACGGTTAATTCACCCCTCCACTTT.

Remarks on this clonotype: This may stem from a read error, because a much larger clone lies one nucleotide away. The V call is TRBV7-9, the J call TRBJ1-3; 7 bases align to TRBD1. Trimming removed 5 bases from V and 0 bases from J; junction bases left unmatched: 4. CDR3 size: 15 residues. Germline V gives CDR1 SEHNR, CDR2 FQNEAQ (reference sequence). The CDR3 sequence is CASSVGTVSGNTIYF. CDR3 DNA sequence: TGTGCCAGCAGCGTCGGGACAGTCTCTGGAAACACCATATATTTT.

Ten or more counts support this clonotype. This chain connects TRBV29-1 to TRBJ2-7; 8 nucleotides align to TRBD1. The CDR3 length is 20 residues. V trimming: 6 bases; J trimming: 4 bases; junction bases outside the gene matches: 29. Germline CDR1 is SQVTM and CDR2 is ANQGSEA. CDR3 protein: CSVSSGFDRGPRSVAYEQYF. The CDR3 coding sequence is TGCAGCGTCTCATCCGGATTCGACAGGGGCCCCCGATCTGTCGCTTACGAGCAGTACTTC.

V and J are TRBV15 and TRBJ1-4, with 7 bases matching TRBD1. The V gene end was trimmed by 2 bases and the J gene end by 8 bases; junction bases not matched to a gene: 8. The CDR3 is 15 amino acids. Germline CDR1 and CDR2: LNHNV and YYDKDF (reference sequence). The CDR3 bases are TGTGCCACCAGCAGACGACAGGGTCTCGGGGAAAAACTGTTTTTT. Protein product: CATSRRQGLGEKLFF.

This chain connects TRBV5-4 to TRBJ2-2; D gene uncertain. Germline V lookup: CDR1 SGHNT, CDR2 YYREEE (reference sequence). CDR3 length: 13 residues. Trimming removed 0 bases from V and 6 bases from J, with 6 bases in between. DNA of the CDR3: TGTGCCAGCAGCTTGGACCCCCCCGGGGAGCTGTTTTTT. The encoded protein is CASSLDPPGELFF.

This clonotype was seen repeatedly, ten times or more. The DNA for the CDR3 is TGCGCCAGCAGCCTTTCCCTAGCGGGAGGGCTAAATGAGCAGTTCTTC. This codes for CASSLSLAGGLNEQFF. The rearrangement uses TRBV5-1 and TRBJ2-1; 12 nucleotides agree with TRBD2. V was pared by 4 bases and J by 7 bases, with 9 bases of the junction left unmatched. Germline V gene lookup returns CDR1 SGHRS and CDR2 YFSETQ. This CDR3 region has 16 residues.

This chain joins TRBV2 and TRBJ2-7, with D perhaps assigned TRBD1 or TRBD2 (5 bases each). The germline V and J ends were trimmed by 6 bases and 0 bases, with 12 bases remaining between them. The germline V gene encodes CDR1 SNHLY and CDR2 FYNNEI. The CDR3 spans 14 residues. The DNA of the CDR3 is TGTGCCAGCAGCCGGGACCGGAACTCCTACGAGCAGTACTTC. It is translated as CASSRDRNSYEQYF.

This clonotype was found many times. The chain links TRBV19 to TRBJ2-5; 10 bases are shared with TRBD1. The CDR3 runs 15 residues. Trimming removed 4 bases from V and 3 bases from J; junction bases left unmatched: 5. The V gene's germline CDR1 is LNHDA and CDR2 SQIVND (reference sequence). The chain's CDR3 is CASSKVTGGEETQYF. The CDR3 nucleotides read TGTGCCAGTAGTAAGGTGACAGGGGGCGAAGAGACCCAGTACTTC. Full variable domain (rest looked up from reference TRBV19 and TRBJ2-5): DGGITQSPKYLFRKEGQNVTLSCEQNLNHDAMYWYRQDPGQGLRLIYYSQIVNDFQKGDIAEGYSVSREKKESFPLTVTSAQKNPTAFYLCASSKVTGGEETQYFGPGTRLLVL.

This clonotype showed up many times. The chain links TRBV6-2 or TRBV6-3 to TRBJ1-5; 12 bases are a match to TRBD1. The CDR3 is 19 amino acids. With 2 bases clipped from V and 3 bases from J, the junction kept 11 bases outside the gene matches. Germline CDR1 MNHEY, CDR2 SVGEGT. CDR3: CASSYNLRDRGLNNQPQHF. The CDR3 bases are TGTGCCAGCAGTTACAATCTCCGGGACAGGGGGCTCAACAATCAGCCCCAGCATTTT.

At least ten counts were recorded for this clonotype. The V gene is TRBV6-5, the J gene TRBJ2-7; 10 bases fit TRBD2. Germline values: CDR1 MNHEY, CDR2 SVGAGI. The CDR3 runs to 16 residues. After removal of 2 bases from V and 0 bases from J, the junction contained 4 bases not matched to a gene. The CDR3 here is CASSYTSGIPSYEQYF. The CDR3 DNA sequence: TGTGCCAGCAGTTACACTAGCGGGATCCCCTCCTACGAGCAGTACTTC.

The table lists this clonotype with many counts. CDR3 coding DNA: TGTGCCAGCAGGGAGACTAGCGGGGGATACAATGAGCAGTTCTTC. Its translation is CASRETSGGYNEQFF. The rearrangement uses TRBV6-2 or TRBV6-3 and TRBJ2-1; 12 bases are a match to TRBD2. After removal of 6 bases from V and 4 bases from J, the junction contained 4 bases not matched to a gene. Germline CDR1 is MNHEY and CDR2 is SVGEGT. This CDR3 contains 15 residues.

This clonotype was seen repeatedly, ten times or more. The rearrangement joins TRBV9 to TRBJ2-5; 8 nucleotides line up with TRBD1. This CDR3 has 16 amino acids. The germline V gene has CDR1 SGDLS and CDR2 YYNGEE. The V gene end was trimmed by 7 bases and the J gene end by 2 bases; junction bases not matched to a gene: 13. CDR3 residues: CASGKGTGQLQETQYF. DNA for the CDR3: TGTGCCAGCGGAAAGGGGACAGGCCAGCTTCAAGAGACCCAGTACTTC.

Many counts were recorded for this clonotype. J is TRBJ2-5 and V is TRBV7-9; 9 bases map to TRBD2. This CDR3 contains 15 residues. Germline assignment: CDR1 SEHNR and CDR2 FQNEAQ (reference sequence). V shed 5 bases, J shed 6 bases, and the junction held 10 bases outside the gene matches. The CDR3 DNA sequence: TGTGCCAGCAGCGCGGGGGGGGCCGGGCGGAAGACCCAGTACTTC. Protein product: CASSAGGAGRKTQYF.

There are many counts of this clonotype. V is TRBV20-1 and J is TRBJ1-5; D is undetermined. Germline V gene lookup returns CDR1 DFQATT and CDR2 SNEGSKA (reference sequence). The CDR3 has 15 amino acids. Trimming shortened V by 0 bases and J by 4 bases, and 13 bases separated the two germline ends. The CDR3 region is CSARDQGVRNQPQHF. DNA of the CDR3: TGCAGTGCTAGAGATCAAGGTGTTAGGAATCAGCCCCAGCATTTT.

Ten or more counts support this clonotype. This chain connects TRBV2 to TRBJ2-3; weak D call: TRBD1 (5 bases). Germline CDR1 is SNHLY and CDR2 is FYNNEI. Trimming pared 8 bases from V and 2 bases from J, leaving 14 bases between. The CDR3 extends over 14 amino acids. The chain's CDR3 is CASHQGGFTDTQYF. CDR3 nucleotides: TGTGCCAGCCATCAGGGCGGATTCACAGATACGCAGTATTTT.

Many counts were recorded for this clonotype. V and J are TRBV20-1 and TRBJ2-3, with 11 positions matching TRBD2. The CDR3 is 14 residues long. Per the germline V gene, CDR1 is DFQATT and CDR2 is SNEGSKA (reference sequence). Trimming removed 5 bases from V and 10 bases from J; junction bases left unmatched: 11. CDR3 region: CSALLAGGLTAQYF. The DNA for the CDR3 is TGCAGTGCTCTATTAGCGGGGGGGCTTACGGCGCAGTATTTT.